The 17 T cell receptor beta chains below were found in one sample sequenced in a study of siplizumab effects on memory and regulatory T cells. Sequencing used immunoSEQ multiplex PCR; TCRdb keeps in-frame clones, though not all of them. The profile covers around 100,000 clones, with more than 90% appearing a single time and around 2.7% taken by the ten largest. The sequenced material came from CD4+ T cells sorted from blood. All receptors come from a human donor in good health. Some clones in this sample may be carry-over from other donors' samples.

This rearrangement joins TRBV2 to TRBJ2-1; TRBD2 agrees at 14 bases. J gave up 7 bases and V 6 bases, and 8 bases lay outside the gene matches. CDR1 and CDR2 from the germline V gene are SNHLY and FYNNEI. The CDR3 has 16 amino acids. CDR3 in amino acids: CASSGLAGGARNEQFF. In DNA, the CDR3 is TGTGCCAGCAGCGGACTAGCGGGAGGTGCTAGAAATGAGCAGTTCTTC.

This sequence joins TRBV18 and TRBJ1-5, with a weak D call TRBD1 (5 bases). Per germline, CDR1 KGHSH and CDR2 LQKENI. The CDR3 consists of 15 residues. V lost 5 bases to trimming and J lost 0 bases, with 11 bases between them. The CDR3 loop is CASSAVDISNQPQHF. The CDR3 DNA follows: TGTGCCAGCTCAGCTGTGGACATTAGCAATCAGCCCCAGCATTTT.

This clone has only one observation. The V and J genes are TRBV18 and TRBJ2-6, with 8 bases identical to TRBD1. Germline CDR1 KGHSH, CDR2 LQKENI. Trimming removed 4 bases from V and 4 bases from J; junction bases left unmatched: 6. CDR3 length: 16 amino acids. CDR3 sequence: CASSLDRGSGANVLTF. The CDR3 DNA follows: TGTGCCAGCTCACTCGACAGGGGTTCAGGGGCCAACGTCCTGACTTTC.

The chain has TRBV19 and TRBJ2-1, with TRBD2 identical over 11 bases. Germline V CDR1 and CDR2: LNHDA, SQIVND (reference sequence). V trimming: 1 base; J trimming: 2 bases; junction bases outside the gene matches: 10. This CDR3 comprises 19 residues. The CDR3 bases are TGTGCCAGTAGTATAGGGAGACTAGCGGGATCGAAAACCTACAATGAGCAGTTCTTC. Residues: CASSIGRLAGSKTYNEQFF.

The V call is TRBV2, the J call TRBJ2-7; TRBD1 is a possible D gene (5 bases). Germline assignment: CDR1 SNHLY and CDR2 FYNNEI. CDR3 length: 15 residues. Trimming left V 6 bases short and J 1 base short, with 16 bases between. The CDR3 reads CASRGGQGISYEQYF. The CDR3 DNA reads as TGTGCCAGCAGGGGCGGCCAGGGAATTTCCTACGAGCAGTACTTC.

The rearrangement links TRBV5-1 to TRBJ1-4; TRBD1 matches at 8 bases. After removal of 0 bases from V and 10 bases from J, the junction contained 11 bases not matched to a gene. The CDR3 runs to 16 residues. Germline-derived CDR1 and CDR2 are SGHRS and YFSETQ. CDR3 sequence: CASSLDIMTGAGKLFF. CDR3 DNA: TGCGCCAGCAGCTTGGATATAATGACAGGGGCAGGAAAACTGTTTTTT.

The gene calls are TRBV5-8 and TRBJ1-1, with 8 bases that match TRBD1. Per germline, CDR1 SGHTS and CDR2 YDEGEE. The V segment lost 4 bases and the J segment 6 bases; nucleotides outside the gene matches: 8. The CDR3 contains 14 residues. CDR3 DNA sequence: TGTGCCAGCAGCAGCAGGGGGCTCGGCGCTGAAGCTTTCTTT. This sequence encodes CASSSRGLGAEAFF.

V is TRBV5-1 and J is TRBJ2-5; D is ambiguous. Germline assignment: CDR1 SGHRS and CDR2 YFSETQ. This CDR3 region has 14 residues. V lost 4 bases and J lost 6, with 16 bases in between. The CDR3 is CASSLDVGRKTQYF. The CDR3 nucleotides read TGCGCCAGCAGCCTCGACGTGGGCCGGAAGACCCAGTACTTC.

This chain connects TRBV29-1 to TRBJ2-1, with 8 bases matching TRBD2. Germline trimming cut 3 bases from V and 2 bases from J; bases unmatched to any gene: 12. Germline loops: CDR1 SQVTM, CDR2 ANQGSEA. This CDR3 is built from 17 residues. The CDR3 spells CSVDGLLAEGTYNEQFF. The DNA for the CDR3 is TGCAGCGTTGACGGGTTACTAGCGGAGGGGACCTACAATGAGCAGTTCTTC.

The DNA for the CDR3 is TGTGCCAGCAGTGAAAACCTAGCTAGCACAGATACGCAGTATTTT. Its translation is CASSENLASTDTQYF. The chain carries TRBV2 and TRBJ2-3, with D possibly being TRBD2 (5 bases). The CDR3 has 15 amino acids. The germline CDR1 and CDR2 sequences are SNHLY and FYNNEI. Deletions cut 2 bases from V and 0 bases from J, with 9 bases between.

The rearrangement joins TRBV9 to TRBJ2-6; D remains unclear. The CDR3 has 13 residues. The V gene lost 4 bases and the J gene lost 3 bases, with 5 bases spanning the gap. In germline, CDR1 is SGDLS, CDR2 YYNGEE. The CDR3 sequence is CASSLRGANVLTF. The CDR3 DNA sequence: TGTGCCAGCAGCTTACGTGGGGCCAACGTCCTGACTTTC.

V is TRBV5-1 and J is TRBJ2-2; 7 bases map to TRBD2. This CDR3 region has 15 residues. Germline values: CDR1 SGHRS, CDR2 YFSETQ. V dropped 4 bases and J dropped 4; count of bases not matched to a gene: 7. This CDR3 is CASSPQTSSTGELFF. The CDR3 nucleotides read TGCGCCAGCAGCCCGCAGACTAGCTCCACCGGGGAGCTGTTTTTT.

Only one count was recorded for this clone. The chain carries TRBV6-5 and TRBJ2-3; 7 bases fit TRBD2. In germline, CDR1 is MNHEY, CDR2 SVGAGI. The length of the CDR3 is 15 residues. The V gene end was trimmed by 5 bases and the J gene end by 3 bases; junction bases not matched to a gene: 8. Here the CDR3 reads CASSPTWTSTDTQYF. CDR3 nucleotides: TGTGCCAGCAGTCCCACATGGACTAGTACAGATACGCAGTATTTT.

This clone showed up just once. The V gene is TRBV25-1, the J gene TRBJ1-2, with no clear D. CDR1 is MGHDK, CDR2 SYGVNS, per germline. Trimming removed 4 bases at V and 4 bases at J, with 7 bases between. The length of the CDR3 is 12 residues. The CDR3 coding sequence is TGTGCCAGCAGTGGCAACAGCTATGGCTACACCTTC. Translated, it gives CASSGNSYGYTF.

In this sample, this clone turned up once. The V and J genes are TRBV12-5 and TRBJ2-1; 14 bases agree with TRBD2. V shed 2 bases and J 10 bases; nucleotides not matched to a gene: 7. The germline gives CDR1 LGHNT, CDR2 FRNRAP. The CDR3 extends over 16 amino acids. CDR3 residues: CASGLTGTSGSWEQFF. CDR3 DNA: TGTGCTAGTGGTTTGACCGGGACTAGCGGGAGCTGGGAGCAGTTCTTC. The complete variable domain, with remaining parts taken from reference TRBV12-5 and TRBJ2-1, reads DARVTQTPRHKVTEMGQEVTMRCQPILGHNTVFWYRQTMMQGLELLAYFRNRAPLDDSGMPKDRFSAEMPDATLATLKIQPSEPRDSAVYFCASGLTGTSGSWEQFFGPGTRLTVL.

CDR3 protein: CAWSTQGWDQPQHF. The CDR3 DNA reads TGTGCCTGGAGTACCCAGGGGTGGGATCAGCCCCAGCATTTT. The rearrangement links TRBV30 to TRBJ1-5; TRBD1 is a possible D gene (6 bases). CDR1 is GTSNPN, CDR2 SVGIG, per germline (reference sequence). V lost 2 bases, J lost 5 bases, and 13 bases lay in between. This CDR3 spans 14 amino acids.

This chain connects TRBV6-1 to TRBJ2-3, with 8 bases matching TRBD2. Germline V gives CDR1 MNHNS, CDR2 SASEGT. The V segment lost 6 bases and the J segment 4 bases; nucleotides outside the gene matches: 9. This CDR3 region has 15 residues. The CDR3 region is CASSPGLGAADTQYF. CDR3 DNA sequence: TGTGCCAGCAGCCCGGGACTAGGCGCGGCAGATACGCAGTATTTT.